The 5 T cell receptor beta chains in this list originate from one sample, sequenced in a study of T-cell memory formation after mild COVID-19. TCRdb re-analysed the 5' RACE reads in MiXCR, keeping a single row per CDR3 protein. The sample contains 380,000 or so distinct CDR3 sequences, under 15% of which appear only once. The sample taken for sequencing was PBMCs or a T cell subset sorted from them (not recorded which). Receptors originate from a man in his late teens or twenties who had mild COVID-19 (a few samples of this study predate the infection). Cell type and time point are not known.

The V and J genes are TRBV5-5 and TRBJ1-5; the D gene is possibly TRBD1 (6 bases). This CDR3 comprises 15 residues. The ends were cut back, 4 bases at V and 0 bases at J, with 11 bases in the middle. Germline CDR1 SGHKS, CDR2 YYEKEE (reference sequence). Here the CDR3 reads CASSPGADSNQPQHF. The CDR3 nucleotides read TGTGCCAGCAGCCCGGGGGCGGATAGCAATCAGCCCCAGCATTTT.

This clonotype was detected only a few times. The chain is built from TRBV7-3 and TRBJ2-1; a possible D gene is TRBD1 (6 bases). V lost 5 bases, J lost 1 base, and 12 bases lay in between. The germline V gene encodes CDR1 SGHTA and CDR2 FQGTGA. The CDR3 has 15 residues. This chain's CDR3 is CASSADRGSYNEQFF. The CDR3 nucleotides are TGTGCCAGCAGCGCAGATAGGGGGTCCTACAATGAGCAGTTCTTC.

The J gene is TRBJ1-6, the V gene TRBV9; tentatively, D is TRBD1 (5 bases). This CDR3 contains 16 residues. V lost 3 bases, J lost 0 bases, and 10 bases lay in between. Looked up from germline, CDR1 is SGDLS and CDR2 is YYNGEE. CDR3 sequence reads: CASSARDRSYNSPLHF. The CDR3 DNA is TGTGCCAGCAGCGCGCGGGACCGCTCCTATAATTCACCCCTCCACTTT.

The chain couples TRBV23-1 to TRBJ2-7; no clear D gene. TRBV23-1 is sorted into the ORF group, with uncertain function. The CDR3 is made up of 13 amino acids. Trimming cost V 4 bases and J 4 bases, with 11 bases left between them. The CDR3 sequence: CASSLLWLYEQYV. The CDR3, as DNA: TGCGCCAGCAGTCTCCTCTGGTTATACGAGCAGTACGTC.

This clonotype has more than one count but fewer than ten. This chain's CDR3 is CASSQSGGVLGEKLFF. CDR3 in DNA: TGCGCCAGCAGCCAATCGGGGGGGGTGCTCGGAGAAAAACTGTTTTTT. V and J are TRBV4-1 and TRBJ1-4, with D maybe TRBD1 (5 bases). The germline V gene encodes CDR1 MGHRA and CDR2 YSYEKL. Trimming took off 2 bases at V and 8 bases at J, with 18 bases between the two ends. The length of the CDR3 is 16 residues.